This entry concerns a single T cell receptor (beta chain). The sample originates from a study of blood T cell repertoires in COVID-19. Assay: immunoSEQ multiplex PCR; the TCRdb copy retains only in-frame clones and omits some. Of some 290,000 clones listed, 85% to 90% are singletons. This CDR3 region has 15 residues. J gave up 4 bases and V 4 bases, and 10 bases lay outside the gene matches. Germline CDR1 reads LNHNV; CDR2 reads YYDKDF (reference sequence). The sample was peripheral blood. V gene TRBV15 combines with J gene TRBJ2-7; 7 positions agree with TRBD1. The receptor comes from a woman aged 25 to 39 with COVID-19, enrolled during active disease. The CDR3 region is CATSTWPAQGYEQYF. Here the CDR3 DNA reads TGTGCCACCAGCACTTGGCCGGCACAGGGGTACGAGCAGTACTTC.